The source of this TCR beta chain is a study of T cell responses to AZD1222 COVID-19 vaccine (dated by TCRdb to about 2021). With regard to the full study: AZD1222 recipients with second doses at about 4 weeks or about 12 weeks were pooled, because spike-specific TCR depth and breadth did not differ between schedules. A total of roughly 240 trial participants underwent TCR sequencing, of whom around 200 received two doses of AZD1222 and 26 received two doses of the MenACWY control vaccine. Trial participants were enrolled by age into 18-55, 56-69 and 70-plus year subgroups, with roughly 160, 29 and 62 TCR-sequenced participants respectively. What the work shows at the level of the full study, not this receptor alone: Only a handful of AZD1222 recipients were SARS-CoV-2 seropositive at baseline, limiting conclusions about previously exposed vaccinees. The 56-69-year group was small, and its depth increase did not reach significance, likely because of low power. Epitopes outside the regions mutated in the B.1.351 and B.1.1.7 variants were reportedly recognized by nearly half of the unique spike-specific TCRs. Vaccine-associated CD4 TCRs spanned the whole spike protein, with dominant responses in regions 160-218 and 743-854. Because no samples from the day 14 peak response were available, repertoires could be characterized only after the peak T cell response. Spike-specific TCR breadth and depth rose significantly after two AZD1222 doses compared with day 0 and with MenACWY recipients. Participants were mostly white British and included more females than males, and it was suggested by the authors that clonal diversity may have been underestimated.

The meaning of the sample's time point label: baseline before first vaccination. Samples from vaccinated people were obtained from the UK trials COV001 and COV002, which included a single-blind randomized controlled phase 2/3 trial of AZD1222 (ChAdOx1 nCoV-19) in healthy adults. Trial participant PBMC samples were collected at day 0 and day 28 after the second dose for TCRbeta chain sequencing. The CDR3 regions of human TCRbeta chains were analyzed by immunosequencing. From the authors' description of their analysis: TCRs in the repertoires were compared against a reference library of SARS-CoV-2-specific TCRs that had been generated with the MIRA antigen-specificity platform. Breadth was defined as the fraction of unique TCRs that were SARS-CoV-2-associated, and depth was defined as the fraction of total T cells that were SARS-CoV-2-associated. Using the MIRA data, each spike-specific TCR was assigned both to the spike region to which the TCR was reactive and to a CD4 or CD8 class. Log10-transformed breadth and depth values were compared by one-way ANOVA with Sidak's multiple comparisons tests. In TCRdb, the immuneACCESS table is reduced to in-frame sequences with V and J assigned. These tables do not hold every clone; where another copy was compared, an unresolved V gene accounts for under half, and the others remain unexplained. Clone size and V and J calls were adopted from that table, with D and trimming inferred from the DNA. For this sample the table gives approximately 140,000 clones, of which around 95% were detected only once. 1.3% of the sample is in the top ten clones.

With regard to this clone: Its antigen remains unidentified. No per-base quality is available; no much larger clone lies one base away.

Clipping removes 5 bases from V and 0 bases from J, with 8 as the unmatched junction base count. Reading from cysteine to phenylalanine, the CDR3 counts 18 amino acids. The entry retains the CDR3 DNA only, 54 bases that are in frame from base 1. In the germline V gene (reference sequence), CDR1 corresponds to SEHNR and CDR2 to FQNEAQ. This chain joins TRBV7-9 to TRBJ2-6; TRBD1 agrees with 9 junctional bases. The sequence came from an adult in good health. This sample comprised peripheral blood, obtained on day 0 of AZD1222 vaccination. CDR3 reads: CASSAAGTGYSGANVLTF. The nucleotides are TGTGCCAGCAGCGCCGCCGGGACAGGGTACTCTGGGGCCAACGTCCTGACTTTC.